This is a list of T cell receptor beta chains from one sample in a study of immune evolution from preneoplasia to lung adenocarcinoma. Profiled with immunoSEQ multiplex PCR; TCRdb holds only in-frame clones, not every one. The table includes around 3,700 clones, 65% to 80% detected once. The specimen was FFPE minimally invasive lung adenocarcinoma tissue. The receptors stem from an older person with lung adenocarcinoma. Each CDR3 is given with its conserved first and last residue. The D gene is left open where the match is weak. The size of a clone is reported for some rows only, either as once, few or many, or as a class for expanded clones.

cdr3_aa: CASYDTSGGYGYTF
cdr3_nt: TGTGCCAGCTATGACACCTCGGGCGGTTATGGCTACACCTTC
d_call: -
cdr3_length: 14
j_call: TRBJ1-2
v_call: TRBV6-6
clone_size: -

cdr3_aa: CASSVTSGGDLYEQYF
cdr3_nt: TGTGCCAGCAGCGTGACTAGTGGGGGGGATCTATACGAGCAGTACTTC
d_call: TRBD2
cdr3_length: 16
j_call: TRBJ2-7
v_call: TRBV9
clone_size: -

cdr3_aa: CASNRLRTGLEYEQYF
cdr3_nt: TGTGCCAGCAACCGCCTAAGGACAGGCCTAGAGTACGAGCAGTACTTC
d_call: TRBD1
cdr3_length: 16
j_call: TRBJ2-7
v_call: TRBV28
clone_size: few

cdr3_aa: CASNPGVNTEAFF
cdr3_nt: TGTGCCAGCAACCCAGGGGTGAACACTGAAGCTTTCTTT
d_call: -
cdr3_length: 13
j_call: TRBJ1-1
v_call: TRBV2
clone_size: -

cdr3_aa: CASSPPLNTGELFF
cdr3_nt: TGTGCCAGCAGCCCACCGTTGAACACCGGGGAGCTGTTTTTT
d_call: -
cdr3_length: 14
j_call: TRBJ2-2
v_call: TRBV7-3
clone_size: once

cdr3_aa: CASSPNSGETQYF
cdr3_nt: TGTGCCAGCAGTCCCAATTCGGGAGAGACCCAGTACTTC
d_call: -
cdr3_length: 13
j_call: TRBJ2-5
v_call: TRBV6-5
clone_size: -

cdr3_aa: CASGWAASTDTQYF
cdr3_nt: TGTGCTAGTGGTTGGGCGGCTAGCACAGATACGCAGTATTTT
d_call: -
cdr3_length: 14
j_call: TRBJ2-3
v_call: TRBV12-5
clone_size: few

cdr3_aa: CASSTTGGKAGDTQYF
cdr3_nt: TGTGCCAGCTCAACGACAGGGGGCAAAGCGGGAGATACGCAGTATTTT
d_call: TRBD1
cdr3_length: 16
j_call: TRBJ2-3
v_call: TRBV18
clone_size: -

cdr3_aa: CAWSVTGGGAPLHF
cdr3_nt: TGTGCCTGGAGTGTAACTGGGGGAGGTGCACCCCTCCACTTT
d_call: -
cdr3_length: 14
j_call: TRBJ1-6
v_call: TRBV30
clone_size: -

cdr3_aa: CSVEARGYTGELFF
cdr3_nt: TGCAGCGTTGAAGCAAGGGGTTACACCGGGGAGCTGTTTTTT
d_call: -
cdr3_length: 14
j_call: TRBJ2-2
v_call: TRBV29-1
clone_size: -

cdr3_aa: CASSEYGTGNNEQFF
cdr3_nt: TGTGCCAGCAGTGAATACGGGACAGGGAACAATGAGCAGTTCTTC
d_call: TRBD1
cdr3_length: 15
j_call: TRBJ2-1
v_call: TRBV11-2
clone_size: once

cdr3_aa: CASRGGKNTEAFF
cdr3_nt: TGTGCCAGCAGAGGGGGCAAGAACACTGAAGCTTTCTTT
d_call: TRBD1
cdr3_length: 13
j_call: TRBJ1-1
v_call: TRBV27
clone_size: -

cdr3_aa: CASRRSGDTQYF
cdr3_nt: TGTGCCAGCCGCCGATCGGGAGATACGCAGTATTTT
d_call: -
cdr3_length: 12
j_call: TRBJ2-3
v_call: TRBV27
clone_size: -

cdr3_aa: CASNSADTQYF
cdr3_nt: TGTGCCAGCAACTCGGCAGATACGCAGTATTTT
d_call: -
cdr3_length: 11
j_call: TRBJ2-3
v_call: TRBV27
clone_size: -

cdr3_aa: CASSSNRGSNQPQHF
cdr3_nt: TGTGCCAGCAGCAGTAACAGGGGAAGCAATCAGCCCCAGCATTTT
d_call: TRBD1
cdr3_length: 15
j_call: TRBJ1-5
v_call: TRBV2
clone_size: -

cdr3_aa: CASRSASGTSYEQYF
cdr3_nt: TGTGCCAGCAGGTCCGCTTCCGGGACGTCCTACGAGCAGTACTTC
d_call: -
cdr3_length: 15
j_call: TRBJ2-7
v_call: TRBV11-2
clone_size: -

cdr3_aa: CASSQDPTYDEQFF
cdr3_nt: TGCGCCAGCAGCCAAGACCCTACTTACGATGAGCAGTTCTTC
d_call: -
cdr3_length: 14
j_call: TRBJ2-1
v_call: TRBV4-1
clone_size: few

cdr3_aa: CASSFISRSGVNYGYTF
cdr3_nt: TGTGCCAGCAGCTTTATTTCGAGGTCAGGAGTCAACTATGGCTACACCTTC
d_call: -
cdr3_length: 17
j_call: TRBJ1-2
v_call: TRBV11-2
clone_size: few

cdr3_aa: CASSMGLITDTQYF
cdr3_nt: TGCGCCAGCAGCATGGGACTTATCACAGATACGCAGTATTTT
d_call: -
cdr3_length: 14
j_call: TRBJ2-3
v_call: TRBV5-1
clone_size: once

cdr3_aa: CASSPWTGKGNQPQHF
cdr3_nt: TGTGCCAGTAGTCCCTGGACAGGGAAGGGCAATCAGCCCCAGCATTTT
d_call: TRBD1
cdr3_length: 16
j_call: TRBJ1-5
v_call: TRBV19
clone_size: -

cdr3_aa: CASSLEGLEQFF
cdr3_nt: TGCGCCAGCAGCTTGGAAGGGTTGGAGCAGTTCTTC
d_call: -
cdr3_length: 12
j_call: TRBJ2-1
v_call: TRBV5-1
clone_size: -

cdr3_aa: CATSSRISGGLDTQYF
cdr3_nt: TGTGCCACCAGCAGTCGGATCAGCGGGGGGTTAGATACGCAGTATTTT
d_call: TRBD2
cdr3_length: 16
j_call: TRBJ2-3
v_call: TRBV15
clone_size: -

cdr3_aa: CASSLNPAGGNTGELFF
cdr3_nt: TGTGCCAGCAGCTTAAATCCAGCGGGGGGCAACACCGGGGAGCTGTTTTTT
d_call: TRBD2
cdr3_length: 17
j_call: TRBJ2-2
v_call: TRBV7-3
clone_size: medium-sized

cdr3_aa: CASSPGTEYGYTF
cdr3_nt: TGCGCCAGCAGTCCCGGGACCGAGTATGGCTACACCTTC
d_call: -
cdr3_length: 13
j_call: TRBJ1-2
v_call: TRBV4-3
clone_size: -

cdr3_aa: CASSSNNYGYTF
cdr3_nt: TGTGCCAGCAGTTCTAACAACTATGGCTACACCTTC
d_call: -
cdr3_length: 12
j_call: TRBJ1-2
v_call: TRBV6-6
clone_size: -

cdr3_aa: CSVSDSSSYNSPLHF
cdr3_nt: TGCAGCGTTTCAGACAGTAGCTCCTATAATTCACCCCTCCACTTT
d_call: -
cdr3_length: 15
j_call: TRBJ1-6
v_call: TRBV29-1
clone_size: -

cdr3_aa: CASGPRGAYNEQFF
cdr3_nt: TGTGCCAGTGGTCCAAGGGGGGCCTACAATGAGCAGTTCTTC
d_call: -
cdr3_length: 14
j_call: TRBJ2-1
v_call: TRBV2
clone_size: -

cdr3_aa: CASSTKPGQGGNQPQHF
cdr3_nt: TGTGCCAGCAGCACTAAACCGGGACAGGGCGGGAATCAGCCCCAGCATTTT
d_call: TRBD1
cdr3_length: 17
j_call: TRBJ1-5
v_call: TRBV7-9
clone_size: -

cdr3_aa: CASSSEFGGGLYNEQFF
cdr3_nt: TGTGCCAGCAGCTCAGAATTCGGGGGGGGGCTCTACAATGAGCAGTTCTTC
d_call: TRBD2
cdr3_length: 17
j_call: TRBJ2-1
v_call: TRBV7-9
clone_size: -

cdr3_aa: CSVGGPAVAYEQYF
cdr3_nt: TGCAGCGTCGGCGGACCGGCGGTAGCCTACGAGCAGTACTTC
d_call: -
cdr3_length: 14
j_call: TRBJ2-7
v_call: TRBV29-1
clone_size: -

cdr3_aa: CASSPNPDGLDTQYF
cdr3_nt: TGTGCCAGCAGCCCTAACCCGGACGGATTAGATACGCAGTATTTT
d_call: -
cdr3_length: 15
j_call: TRBJ2-3
v_call: TRBV7-6
clone_size: once

cdr3_aa: CASSVLGGARAGNTIYF
cdr3_nt: TGTGCCAGCAGCGTCCTAGGGGGGGCCAGGGCTGGAAACACCATATATTTT
d_call: -
cdr3_length: 17
j_call: TRBJ1-3
v_call: TRBV9
clone_size: -

cdr3_aa: CASSPGTPNYNEQFF
cdr3_nt: TGTGCCAGCAGTCCCGGGACTCCTAACTACAATGAGCAGTTCTTC
d_call: -
cdr3_length: 15
j_call: TRBJ2-1
v_call: TRBV6-5
clone_size: large

cdr3_aa: CASSPDRRLSYEQYF
cdr3_nt: TGTGCCAGCAGTCCAGACAGGAGGTTATCCTACGAGCAGTACTTC
d_call: -
cdr3_length: 15
j_call: TRBJ2-7
v_call: TRBV2
clone_size: -

cdr3_aa: CASSPPWIEGTDTQYF
cdr3_nt: TGTGCCAGCTCACCACCCTGGATAGAGGGCACAGATACGCAGTATTTT
d_call: -
cdr3_length: 16
j_call: TRBJ2-3
v_call: TRBV18
clone_size: once

cdr3_aa: CASSHGTGGSEQYF
cdr3_nt: TGCGCCAGCAGCCACGGGACAGGGGGTAGCGAGCAGTACTTC
d_call: TRBD1
cdr3_length: 14
j_call: TRBJ2-7
v_call: TRBV4-1
clone_size: few

cdr3_aa: CAWGSAGRTFYF
cdr3_nt: TGTGCCTGGGGGTCCGCGGGCAGAACATTCTACTTC
d_call: -
cdr3_length: 12
j_call: TRBJ2-7
v_call: TRBV30
clone_size: -